This T cell receptor beta chain was retrieved from a study of early T cells in non-severe SARS-CoV-2 infection. On the study more broadly: Chains were unpaired, as sequencing was done on bulk RNA from unsorted whole blood.

Unique molecular identifier tags were affixed to discrete cDNA molecules. TCRdb called the 5' RACE reads again in MiXCR, with one record for every CDR3 protein. The sample has about 44,000 distinct CDR3 sequences, roughly 23% seen once. The CDR3 consists of 14 residues. In germline, CDR1 is SEHNR, CDR2 FQNEAQ (reference sequence). Trimming pared 5 bases from V and 0 bases from J, leaving 11 bases between. The clonotype was recovered from an adult who was a healthcare worker with PCR-confirmed SARS-CoV-2 infection or an uninfected control (not recorded which). Sequencing was performed on whole blood, taken at baseline. The V call is TRBV7-9, the J call TRBJ2-7; D is unclear. The CDR3 nucleotides are TGTGCCAGCAGCCGGTGGCAGGACTCCTACGAGCAGTACTTC. Its protein product is CASSRWQDSYEQYF.